This TCR beta chain stems from a study of cytomegalovirus exposure and HLA in healthy donors. PCR was performed using 60 Vbeta and 13 Jbeta primers. Measured with immunoSEQ multiplex PCR; TCRdb has only the in-frame clones, and not every one. The sample carries 160,000 or so clones, about four fifths recorded once. The V end was cut by 6 bases, the J end by 3 bases, with 2 bases between. CDR1 is MDHEN and CDR2 is SYDVKM in the germline V gene. CDR3 size: 11 residues. Findings of the study overall: Analysis was carried out at a later point, and it linked a missense DCLRE1C variant to TCR beta V- and J-gene trimming.

Note on this clone: Its antigen is as yet unknown. Other DNA sequences from this sample encode an identical CDR3 as well.

Sequencing used PBMCs. V and J are TRBV28 and TRBJ1-4, with D unclear. This receptor was obtained from a woman between 18 and 29 years old in good health and CMV-seropositive. The CDR3 region has the DNA TGTGCCAGCAGCTCTAATGAAAAACTGTTTTTT. Translation: CASSSNEKLFF. The full variable domain, its missing parts supplied by reference TRBV28 and TRBJ1-4, is DVKVTQSSRYLVKRTGEKVFLECVQDMDHENMFWYRQDPGLGLRLIYFSYDVKMKEKGDIPEGYSVSREKKERFSLILESASTNQTSMYLCASSSNEKLFFGSGTQLSVL.